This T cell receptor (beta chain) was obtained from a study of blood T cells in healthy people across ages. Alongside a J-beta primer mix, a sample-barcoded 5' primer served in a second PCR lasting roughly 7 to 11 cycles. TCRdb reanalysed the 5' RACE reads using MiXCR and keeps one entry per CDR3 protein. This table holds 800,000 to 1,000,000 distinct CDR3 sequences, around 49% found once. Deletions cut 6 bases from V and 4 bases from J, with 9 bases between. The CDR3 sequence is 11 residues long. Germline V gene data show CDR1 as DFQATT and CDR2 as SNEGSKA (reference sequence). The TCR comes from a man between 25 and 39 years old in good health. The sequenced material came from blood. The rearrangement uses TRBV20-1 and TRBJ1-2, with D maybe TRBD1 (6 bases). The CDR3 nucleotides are TGCAGTGCCCAGGGGTCCTATGGCTACACCTTC. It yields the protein CSAQGSYGYTF.